A selection of T cell receptor beta chains follows, all from one sample in a study of early T cells in non-severe SARS-CoV-2 infection. TCRdb reprocessed the 5' RACE reads with MiXCR, giving one entry per CDR3 protein. The repertoire holds about 50,000 distinct CDR3 sequences, approximately 10% seen once, with approximately 13% in the top ten. Sequencing input: whole blood. The source is an adult who was a healthcare worker with PCR-confirmed SARS-CoV-2 infection or an uninfected control (not recorded which). The CDR3 runs from the conserved cysteine through the conserved F or W. The order of the fields is CDR3 length, V gene, J gene, CDR3 protein.

16,TRBV6-6,TRBJ2-1,CASSYAGDTQWNEQFF
18,TRBV30,TRBJ1-1,CAWSVSWGINLRNTEAFF
17,TRBV28,TRBJ2-7,CARSFGTVALWAYEQYF
17,TRBV6-6,TRBJ1-6,CATSPPLDRVKNSPLHF
17,TRBV24-1,TRBJ2-2,CATSDSLPGANPGELFF
14,TRBV6-5,TRBJ1-1,CASSLDRVVTEAFF
17,TRBV11-2,TRBJ2-7,CASSLFLAGIGDYEQYF
14,TRBV12-3/TRBV12-4,TRBJ1-1,CASRATASNTEAFF
12,TRBV18,TRBJ1-1,CASSPLQGEAFF
16,TRBV4-2,TRBJ2-5,CASSPATGLGQETQYF
14,TRBV6-1,TRBJ1-4,CASSEASYNEKLFF
12,TRBV2,TRBJ1-1,CASELRAAGAFF